The 29 T cell receptor beta chains given below trace back to one sample, sequenced in a study of human T cells and chemical hapten exposure. The time point was: patch test 2, 6 weeks after DPC sensitization. The treatment here: therapeutic diphenylcyclopropenone sensitization with weekly scalp DPC. MiXCR, applied by TCRdb to the RACE reads, yields one record per CDR3 protein. The repertoire has 65,000 to 100,000 distinct CDR3 sequences, about 6.6% of them found once; the top ten carry 1.3%. Sequencing used whole blood, obtained in connection with sensitization to the hapten diphenylcyclopropenone (DPC). The receptors here all came from a woman in her thirties with alopecia areata. Some clones in this sample may be carry-over from other donors' samples.

Only a few counts were recorded for this clonotype. DNA for the CDR3: TGTGCCAGCAGCTTGATGGTAGGCGTAATGAACACTGAAGCTTTCTTT. Its translation is CASSLMVGVMNTEAFF. The chain joins TRBV5-6 to TRBJ1-1; D gene ambiguous. The CDR3 totals 16 residues. V lost 1 base, J lost 0 bases, and 13 bases lay in between. CDR1 is SGHDT and CDR2 is YYEEEE in the germline V gene.

This clonotype appeared many times. This sequence joins TRBV27 and TRBJ2-1, with D tentatively TRBD1 (5 bases). The CDR3 is made up of 15 amino acids. CDR1 is MNHEY, CDR2 SMNVEV, per germline (reference sequence). Trimming cost V 5 bases and J 2 bases, with 13 bases left between them. CDR3 sequence (DNA): TGTGCCAGCAGTCCAAGGGGTAGCCCCTACAATGAGCAGTTCTTC. It is translated as CASSPRGSPYNEQFF.

This clonotype was seen ten or more times. The rearrangement joins TRBV20-1 to TRBJ2-6; unclear D gene. CDR3 length equals 16 residues. CDR1 DFQATT and CDR2 SNEGSKA come from the germline V gene (reference sequence). Trimming stripped 5 bases from V and 1 base from J, with 15 bases between. The CDR3 spells CSASHRAGSGANVLTF. The CDR3 DNA sequence: TGCAGTGCTTCACACAGAGCTGGGTCTGGGGCCAACGTCCTGACTTTC.

Here the CDR3 reads CASSPGTGKSTDTQYF. CDR3 DNA sequence: TGTGCCAGCAGTCCGGGGACAGGAAAGAGCACAGATACGCAGTATTTT. The V call is TRBV12-3 or TRBV12-4, the J call TRBJ2-3, with TRBD1 identical over 8 bases. The CDR3 has 16 residues. Trimming removed 5 bases from V and 0 bases from J; junction bases left unmatched: 7.

At least ten counts were recorded for this clonotype. This chain links TRBV11-2 with TRBJ2-2, with D tentatively TRBD1 (6 bases). V lost 5 bases to trimming and J lost 3 bases, with 10 bases between them. CDR1 and CDR2 from the germline V gene are SGHAT and FQNNGV. The CDR3 is made up of 14 amino acids. The CDR3 DNA reads TGTGCCAGCAGCACTACAGGGTACACCGGGGAGCTGTTTTTT. It yields the protein CASSTTGYTGELFF. Full variable domain (missing parts from reference TRBV11-2 and TRBJ2-2): EAGVAQSPRYKIIEKRQSVAFWCNPISGHATLYWYQQILGQGPKLLIQFQNNGVVDDSQLPKDRFSAERLKGVDSTLKIQPAKLEDSAVYLCASSTTGYTGELFFGEGSRLTVL.

At least ten counts were recorded for this clonotype. This CDR3 is CASTRGGSAYEQYF. As DNA, the CDR3 is TGTGCCAGCACCCGAGGGGGCAGCGCCTACGAGCAGTACTTC. This sequence joins TRBV3-1 and TRBJ2-7, with 7 nucleotides matching TRBD1. The CDR3 covers 14 residues. Per the germline V gene, CDR1 is LGHDT and CDR2 is YNNKEL (reference sequence). V trimming: 7 bases; J trimming: 2 bases; junction bases outside the gene matches: 8.

This clonotype was seen ten or more times. CDR3 residues: CASSPARQLAFRKTSTDTQYF. The CDR3 region has the DNA TGTGCCAGCAGCCCCGCCCGTCAACTAGCGTTCAGGAAAACTAGCACAGATACGCAGTATTTT. V usage is TRBV12-3 or TRBV12-4 and J usage is TRBJ2-3; TRBD2 matches 7 bases. This CDR3 comprises 21 residues. With 6 bases clipped from V and 0 bases from J, the junction kept 24 bases outside the gene matches.

This clonotype occurred many times. The chain is built from TRBV6-2 or TRBV6-3 and TRBJ1-6; possibly TRBD1 for D (5 bases). The ends were cut back, 4 bases at V and 8 bases at J, with 12 bases in the middle. This CDR3 is 14 amino acids long. Germline V gives CDR1 MNHEY, CDR2 SVGEGT. CDR3 region: CASSSTGTDSPLHF. The DNA of the CDR3 is TGTGCCAGCAGTTCCACCGGGACGGATTCACCCCTCCACTTT.

This chain connects TRBV6-1 to TRBJ1-1; TRBD1 matches at 10 bases. The germline CDR1 and CDR2 sequences are MNHNS and SASEGT. V gave up 3 bases and J gave up 5 bases; unmatched junction bases: 9. This CDR3 has 16 residues. CDR3 in amino acids: CASSDWTGGRYTEAFF. For the CDR3, the DNA is TGTGCCAGCAGTGACTGGACAGGGGGAAGATATACTGAAGCTTTCTTT.

This clonotype was recorded many times. The gene calls are TRBV12-3 or TRBV12-4 and TRBJ2-5; D is unresolved. The CDR3 covers 13 residues. V shed 2 bases and J shed 2 bases, with 6 bases lying between them. CDR3 DNA sequence: TGTGCCAGCAGTTTAACAAGACAAGAGACCCAGTACTTC. This translates into CASSLTRQETQYF.

The chain joins TRBV27 to TRBJ1-1, with D possibly being TRBD1 (5 bases). This CDR3 has 14 amino acids. CDR1 MNHEY and CDR2 SMNVEV come from the germline V gene (reference sequence). V dropped 5 bases and J dropped 1 base, with 11 bases sitting between them. The CDR3 sequence is CASSLIDRNTEAFF. The CDR3 region has the DNA TGTGCCAGCAGTCTAATCGACAGGAACACTGAAGCTTTCTTT.

This clonotype has more than one count but fewer than ten. V and J are TRBV10-3 and TRBJ1-1, with D possibly TRBD1 on 5 matching bases. Germline CDR1 ENHRY, CDR2 SYGVKD. This CDR3 contains 12 residues. Deletions cut 6 bases from V and 1 base from J, with 6 bases between. In nucleotides, the CDR3 is TGTGCCATCAGGGGACCGAACACTGAAGCTTTCTTT. Translated: CAIRGPNTEAFF.

This clonotype was counted at least ten times. V is TRBV5-1 and J is TRBJ2-6, with D perhaps matching TRBD1 (5 bases). This CDR3 is built from 15 residues. CDR1 and CDR2 from the germline V gene are SGHRS and YFSETQ. V lost 0 bases and J 2 bases, leaving 6 bases between the germline ends. In nucleotides, the CDR3 is TGCGCCAGCAGCTTGGGGGGCCCTGGGGCCAACGTCCTGACTTTC. Amino acids: CASSLGGPGANVLTF.

This clonotype has more than one count but fewer than ten. The rearrangement links TRBV15 to TRBJ1-2; 8 nucleotides line up with TRBD1. This CDR3 is built from 14 residues. CDR1 LNHNV and CDR2 YYDKDF come from the germline V gene (reference sequence). Germline trimming cut 3 bases from V and 4 bases from J; bases unmatched to any gene: 4. The CDR3 loop reads CATSRQTGAYGYTF. CDR3 in DNA: TGTGCCACCAGCAGGCAGACAGGGGCCTATGGCTACACCTTC.

This clonotype was counted only a few times. The rearrangement joins TRBV30 to TRBJ1-1, with D hard to call. Germline V CDR1 and CDR2: GTSNPN, SVGIG (reference sequence). V shed 1 base and J shed 0 bases, with 9 bases lying between them. CDR3 length equals 14 residues. Here the CDR3 reads CAWSADLMNTEAFF. The CDR3 DNA is TGTGCCTGGAGTGCGGACCTCATGAACACTGAAGCTTTCTTT.

The table lists this clonotype with a few counts. This chain uses TRBV5-1 with TRBJ2-2, with 9 bases matching TRBD1. The trim removed 4 bases at V and 4 bases at J, leaving 8 bases unmatched. CDR3 length: 16 residues. CDR1 SGHRS and CDR2 YFSETQ come from the germline V gene. As DNA, the CDR3 is TGCGCCAGCAGCCCGGTTGGGACAGGGTTCACCGGGGAGCTGTTTTTT. This translates into CASSPVGTGFTGELFF.

This clonotype was observed many times. The CDR3: CSVETQQGQPQHF. The CDR3 nucleotides read TGCAGCGTTGAAACACAGCAGGGTCAGCCCCAGCATTTT. This sequence joins TRBV29-1 and TRBJ1-5, with a tentative D call TRBD1 (5 bases). CDR3 size: 13 residues. V was pared by 2 bases and J by 6 bases, with 11 bases between. Germline CDR1 is SQVTM and CDR2 is ANQGSEA.

This clonotype was counted ten times or more. The CDR3 DNA reads as TGTGCCAGCAGCCACAGGACAACTTTAATGAACACTGAAGCTTTCTTT. As protein: CASSHRTTLMNTEAFF. The J gene is TRBJ1-1, the V gene TRBV7-8, with D perhaps matching TRBD1 (5 bases). The CDR3 is 16 residues long. The V end lost 5 bases, the J end lost 0 bases, and 16 bases lay between the germline ends. The V gene's germline CDR1 is SGHVS and CDR2 FQNEAQ.

The V gene is TRBV13, the J gene TRBJ1-1; 11 positions match TRBD1. The CDR3 extends over 14 amino acids. With V trimmed by 3 bases and J by 6 bases, 3 bases remained unmatched. Germline-derived CDR1 and CDR2 are PRHDT and FYEKMQ (reference sequence). CDR3 bases: TGTGCCAGCAGCTTGGACAGGGGGCTTTCTGAAGCTTTCTTT. This gives the protein CASSLDRGLSEAFF.

This clonotype has only a few counts. The chain recombines TRBV6-5 with TRBJ1-1, with D uncertain. The ends were cut back, 2 bases at V and 0 bases at J, with 4 bases in the middle. Germline V gives CDR1 MNHEY, CDR2 SVGAGI. This CDR3 has 13 residues. Written as DNA, the CDR3 is TGTGCCAGCAGTTACAGGGTGAACACTGAAGCTTTCTTT. It translates to CASSYRVNTEAFF.

This clonotype was seen a few times. One end of the junction fails to match germline, which may point to a read error. V and J are TRBV28 and TRBJ2-3; 12 bases align to TRBD2. This CDR3 comprises 16 residues. Germline CDR1 and CDR2: MDHEN and SYDVKM. CDR3 region: CAGGSRLAGDSDTQYF. The DNA for the CDR3 is TGCGCAGGGGGATCTCGACTAGCGGGGGACTCAGATACGCAGTATTTT.

The table lists this clonotype with many counts. This chain links TRBV6-5 with TRBJ1-2; 7 nucleotides match TRBD1. J was trimmed by 1 base and V by 5 bases; bases with no gene match: 7. Germline V CDR1 and CDR2: MNHEY, SVGAGI. The CDR3 is made up of 15 amino acids. CDR3 amino acids: CASSTGDSLNYGYTF. Written as DNA, the CDR3 is TGTGCCAGCAGTACTGGGGACAGCCTTAACTATGGCTACACCTTC.

This clonotype was observed many times. The rearrangement uses TRBV20-1 and TRBJ2-1; 7 bases match TRBD2. V dropped 5 bases and J dropped 7; count of bases not matched to a gene: 14. This CDR3 contains 15 residues. CDR1 is DFQATT, CDR2 SNEGSKA, per germline (reference sequence). In DNA, the CDR3 is TGCAGTGCTCCCCGAGGGGAGTGGGGGGGAAATGAGCAGTTCTTC. It translates to CSAPRGEWGGNEQFF.

This clonotype was counted at least ten times. The chain joins TRBV7-6 to TRBJ2-3, with D hard to call. V gave up 2 bases and J gave up 0 bases, with 9 bases separating them. Germline CDR1 is SGHVS and CDR2 is FNYEAQ. The CDR3 loop spans 15 amino acids. CDR3 sequence reads: CASSLNPWSTDTQYF. The CDR3 DNA reads TGTGCCAGCAGCTTAAATCCGTGGAGCACAGATACGCAGTATTTT.

This clonotype was found many times. The rearrangement links TRBV9 to TRBJ2-5; no firm D call. The germline V and J ends were trimmed by 5 bases and 2 bases, with 10 bases remaining between them. The CDR3 totals 13 residues. From germline, CDR1 is SGDLS and CDR2 YYNGEE. The CDR3 loop reads CASSQRLQETQYF. The CDR3 DNA reads TGTGCCAGCAGTCAGAGATTACAAGAGACCCAGTACTTC. The variable domain in full, with the rest retrieved from reference TRBV9 and TRBJ2-5, is DSGVTQTPKHLITATGQRVTLRCSPRSGDLSVYWYQQSLDQGLQFLIQYYNGEERAKGNILERFSAQQFPDLHSELNLSSLELGDSALYFCASSQRLQETQYFGPGTRLLVL.

This clonotype was recorded many times. The chain is built from TRBV5-1 and TRBJ1-1; D is ambiguous. Germline lookup yields CDR1 SGHRS and CDR2 YFSETQ. The CDR3 covers 13 residues. V shed 4 bases and J shed 5 bases, with 12 bases lying between them. This CDR3 reads CASSASTETEAFF. In DNA, the CDR3 is TGCGCCAGCAGCGCCAGCACCGAGACTGAAGCTTTCTTT.

The chain combines TRBV6-5 with TRBJ1-1; the D is unclear. The CDR3 has 15 amino acids. Trimming cost V 6 bases and J 5 bases, with 19 bases left between them. In germline, CDR1 is MNHEY, CDR2 SVGAGI. The CDR3 sequence is CASSSGRLSGTEAFF. The CDR3 nucleotides are TGTGCCAGCAGCTCAGGACGGCTGTCGGGGACTGAAGCTTTCTTT.

This clonotype was observed at least ten times. The chain has TRBV5-1 and TRBJ2-3, with D tentatively TRBD2 (5 bases). Germline lookup yields CDR1 SGHRS and CDR2 YFSETQ. The CDR3 runs to 12 residues. The germline V and J ends were trimmed by 2 bases and 8 bases, with 9 bases remaining between them. CDR3 sequence (DNA): TGCGCCAGCAGCTTAAAAGAGGGTACGCAGTATTTT. Translation: CASSLKEGTQYF.

This clonotype was observed many times. The chain links TRBV12-5 to TRBJ2-3, with TRBD2 identical over 12 bases. The V segment lost 1 base and the J segment 0 bases; nucleotides outside the gene matches: 11. Germline CDR1 LGHNT, CDR2 FRNRAP. This CDR3 is built from 20 residues. The CDR3 is CASGLDSRLAGDVSTDTQYF. Written as DNA, the CDR3 is TGTGCTAGTGGTTTGGATTCTCGACTAGCGGGGGACGTGAGCACAGATACGCAGTATTTT.